Sequencing of this TCR beta chain was carried out in a study of blood T cell repertoires in COVID-19. About the research overall: Both acute and convalescent COVID-19 samples were obtained from the United States, Italy and Spain. T cells, B-cell-depleted T cells, or PBMCs supplied cDNA or gDNA.

Authors' data handling: It was from reference gene primer amplification that nucleated cell counts were estimated. Clones were read by immunoSEQ multiplex PCR, and TCRdb kept only the in-frame ones, dropping some. V and J calls and clone size are as listed in that table; D and trimming were resolved from the DNA. The repertoire holds about 200,000 clones, with 80% to 90% as singletons. In germline, CDR1 is SGHRS, CDR2 YFSETQ. This CDR3 comprises 14 residues. Trimming cost V 4 bases and J 5 bases; bases outside gene matches: 8. Adults between roughly 18 and 100 years of age took part from fewer than 30 US areas.

The TCR sequence derives from a woman aged 25 to 39 who had been exposed to COVID-19. The V call is TRBV5-1, the J call TRBJ2-5; 7 nucleotides align to TRBD1. The sequencing input was PBMCs or T cells enriched from blood (not recorded which). The CDR3 loop is CASSVRDSSETQYF. In nucleotides, the CDR3 is TGCGCCAGCAGCGTAAGGGACAGCAGCGAGACCCAGTACTTC.